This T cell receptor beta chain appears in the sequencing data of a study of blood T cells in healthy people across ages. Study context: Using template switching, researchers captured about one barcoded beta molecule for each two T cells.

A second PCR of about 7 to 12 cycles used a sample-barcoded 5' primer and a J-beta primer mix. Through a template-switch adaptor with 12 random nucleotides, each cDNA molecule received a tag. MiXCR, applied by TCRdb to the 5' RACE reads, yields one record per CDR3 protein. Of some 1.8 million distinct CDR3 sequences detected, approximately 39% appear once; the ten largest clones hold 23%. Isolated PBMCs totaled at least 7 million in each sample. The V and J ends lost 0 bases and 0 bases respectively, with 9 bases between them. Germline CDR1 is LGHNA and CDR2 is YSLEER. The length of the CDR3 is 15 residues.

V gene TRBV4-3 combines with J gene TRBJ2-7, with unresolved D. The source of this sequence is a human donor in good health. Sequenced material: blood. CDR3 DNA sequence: TGCGCCAGCAGCCAAGACATGGCACCCTCCTACGAGCAGTACTTC. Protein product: CASSQDMAPSYEQYF.